This T cell receptor beta chain stems from a study of metastatic and nonmetastatic thyroid tumors. Study-level background: Blood and tumor or nodule tissue repertoires from malignant and benign thyroid patients were compared. Notes on the study in general: Across blood and tumor, TCR beta diversity in malignant thyroid tumors was reportedly significantly higher than in benign nodules.

The CDR3 covers 15 residues. The V end was cut by 0 bases, the J end by 3 bases, with 11 bases between. Germline V CDR1 and CDR2: SGHTA, FQGNSA. By share, this clone counts as medium-sized. Its antigen is unknown. Authors' methods: Between-group CDR3 differences, defined by clinicopathological status, yielded a distant-metastasis classifier for papillary thyroid cancer. TCRdb re-analyzed the PCR reads through MiXCR. TCRdb, not the original authors, processed these V and J calls. The repertoire holds about 21,000 clones, with 22% as singletons. Thyroid surgery was preceded by no treatment in any patient.

This chain links TRBV7-2 with TRBJ1-1, with D uncertain. The sequence came from a female donor with papillary thyroid cancer or a benign thyroid nodule (not recorded which). Some clones in this sample may be carry-over from other donors' samples. Sequencing was performed on adjacent normal tissue. CDR3 in amino acids: CASSLARARYTEAFF. CDR3 in DNA: TGTGCCAGCAGCTTAGCCCGGGCTCGATACACTGAAGCTTTCTTT.